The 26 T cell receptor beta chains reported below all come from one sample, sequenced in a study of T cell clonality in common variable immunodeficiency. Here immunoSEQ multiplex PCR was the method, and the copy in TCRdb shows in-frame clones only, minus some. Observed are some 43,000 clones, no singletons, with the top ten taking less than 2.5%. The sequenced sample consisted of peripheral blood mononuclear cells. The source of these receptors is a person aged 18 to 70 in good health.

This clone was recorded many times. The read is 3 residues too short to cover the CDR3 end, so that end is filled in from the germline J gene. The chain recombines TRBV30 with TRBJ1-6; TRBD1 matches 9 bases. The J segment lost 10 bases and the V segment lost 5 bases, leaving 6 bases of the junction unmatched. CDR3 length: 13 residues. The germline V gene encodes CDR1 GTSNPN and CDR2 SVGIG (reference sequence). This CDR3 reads CAWADRGRSPLHF. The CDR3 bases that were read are TGTGCCTGGGCGGACAGGGGAAGATCACCC. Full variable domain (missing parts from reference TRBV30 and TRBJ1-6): SQTIHQWPATLVQPVGSPLSLECTVEGTSNPNLYWYRQAAGRGLQLLFYSVGIGQISSEVPQNLSASRPQDRQFILSSKKLLLSDSGFYLCAWADRGRSPLHFGNGTRLTVT.

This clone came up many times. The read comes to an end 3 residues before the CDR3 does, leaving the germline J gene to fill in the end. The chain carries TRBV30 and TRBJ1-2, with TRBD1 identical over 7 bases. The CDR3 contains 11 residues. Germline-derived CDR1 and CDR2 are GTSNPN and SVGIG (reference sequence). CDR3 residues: CAWNDREGYTF. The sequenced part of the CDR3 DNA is TGTGCCTGGAACGACAGGGAGGGC.

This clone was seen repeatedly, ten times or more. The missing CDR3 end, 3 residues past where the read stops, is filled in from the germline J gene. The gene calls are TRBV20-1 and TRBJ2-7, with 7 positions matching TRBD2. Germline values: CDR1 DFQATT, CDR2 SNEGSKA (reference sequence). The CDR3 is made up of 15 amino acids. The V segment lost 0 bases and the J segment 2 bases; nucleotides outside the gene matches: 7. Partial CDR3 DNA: TGCAGTGCTAGAGATAGGGCGGGGGTTACCTACGAG. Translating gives CSARDRAGVTYE. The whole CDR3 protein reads CSARDRAGVTYEQYF.

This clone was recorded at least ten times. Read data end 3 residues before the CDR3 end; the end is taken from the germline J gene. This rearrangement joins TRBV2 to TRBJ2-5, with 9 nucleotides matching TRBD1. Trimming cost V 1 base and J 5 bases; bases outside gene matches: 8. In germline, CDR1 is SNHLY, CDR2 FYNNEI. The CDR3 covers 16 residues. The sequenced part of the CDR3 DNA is TGTGCCAGCAGTGAAGGGAAATCGACAGGGGGTGAGACC. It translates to CASSEGKSTGGET. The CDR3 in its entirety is CASSEGKSTGGETQYF.

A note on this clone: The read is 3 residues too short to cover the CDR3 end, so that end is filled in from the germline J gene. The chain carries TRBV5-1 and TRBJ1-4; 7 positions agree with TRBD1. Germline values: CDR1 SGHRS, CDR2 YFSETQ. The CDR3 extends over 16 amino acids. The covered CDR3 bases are TGCGCCAGCAGACGGGACAGTGAAGTAATTGGTTCACCA. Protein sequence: CASRRDSEVIGSP. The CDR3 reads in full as CASRRDSEVIGSPLFF. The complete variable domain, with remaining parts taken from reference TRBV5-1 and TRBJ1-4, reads KAGVTQTPRYLIKTRGQQVTLSCSPISGHRSVSWYQQTPGQGLQFLFEYFSETQRNKGNFPGRFSGRQFSNSRSEMNVSTLELGDSALYLCASRRDSEVIGSPLFFGSGTQLSVL.

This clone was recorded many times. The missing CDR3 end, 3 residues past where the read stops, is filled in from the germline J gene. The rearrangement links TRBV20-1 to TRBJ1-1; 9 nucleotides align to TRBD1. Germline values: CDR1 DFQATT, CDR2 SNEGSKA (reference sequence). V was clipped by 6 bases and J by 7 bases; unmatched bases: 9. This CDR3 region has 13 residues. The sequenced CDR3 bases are TGCAGTGCCACAGGGACAGGGTACGGTGAA. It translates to CSATGTGYGE. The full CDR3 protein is CSATGTGYGEAFF.

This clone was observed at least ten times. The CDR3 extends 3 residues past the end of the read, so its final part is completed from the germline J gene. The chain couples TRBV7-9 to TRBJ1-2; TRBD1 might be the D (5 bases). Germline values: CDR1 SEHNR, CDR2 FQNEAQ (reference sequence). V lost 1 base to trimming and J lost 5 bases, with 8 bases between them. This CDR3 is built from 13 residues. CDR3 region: CASSLDGGYGYTF. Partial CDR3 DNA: TGTGCCAGCAGCTTAGACGGGGGTTATGGC.

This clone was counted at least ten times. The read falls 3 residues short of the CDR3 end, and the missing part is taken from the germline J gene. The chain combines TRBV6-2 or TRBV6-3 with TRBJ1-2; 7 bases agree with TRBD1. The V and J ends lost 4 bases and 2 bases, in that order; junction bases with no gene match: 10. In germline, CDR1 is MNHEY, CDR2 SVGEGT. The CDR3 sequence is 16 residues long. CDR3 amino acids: CASSFSRTGPNYGYTF. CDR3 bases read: TGTGCCAGCAGTTTCTCCAGGACAGGCCCAAACTATGGC.

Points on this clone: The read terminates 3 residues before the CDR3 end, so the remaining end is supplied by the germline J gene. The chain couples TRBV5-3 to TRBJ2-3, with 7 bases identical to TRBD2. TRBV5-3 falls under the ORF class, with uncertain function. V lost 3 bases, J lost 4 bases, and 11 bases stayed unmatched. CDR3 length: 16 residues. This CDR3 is CARSSDGLEVSDTQYF. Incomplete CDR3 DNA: TGTGCCAGAAGCTCCGATGGACTAGAAGTTTCAGATACG.

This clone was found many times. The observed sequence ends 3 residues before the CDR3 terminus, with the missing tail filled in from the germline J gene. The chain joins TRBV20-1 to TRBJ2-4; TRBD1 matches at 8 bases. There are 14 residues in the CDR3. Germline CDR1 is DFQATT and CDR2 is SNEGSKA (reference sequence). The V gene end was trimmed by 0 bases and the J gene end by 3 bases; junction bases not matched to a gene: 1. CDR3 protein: CSARDTGGKNIQYF. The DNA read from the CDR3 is TGCAGTGCTAGAGATACAGGGGGCAAAAACATT.

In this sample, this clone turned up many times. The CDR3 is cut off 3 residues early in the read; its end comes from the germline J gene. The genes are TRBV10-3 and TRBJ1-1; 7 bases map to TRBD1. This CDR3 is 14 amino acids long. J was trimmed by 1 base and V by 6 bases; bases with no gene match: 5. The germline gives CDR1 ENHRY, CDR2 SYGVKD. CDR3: CAISRDRANTEAFF. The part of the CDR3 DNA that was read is TGTGCCATCAGCCGAGACAGGGCGAACACTGAA.

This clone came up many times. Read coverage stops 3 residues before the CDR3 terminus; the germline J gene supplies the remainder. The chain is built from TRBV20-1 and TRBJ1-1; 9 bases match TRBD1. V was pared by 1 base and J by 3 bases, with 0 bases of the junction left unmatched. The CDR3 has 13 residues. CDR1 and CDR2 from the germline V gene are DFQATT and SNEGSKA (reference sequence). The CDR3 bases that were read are TGCAGTGCTAGAGGACAGGGGGACACTGAA. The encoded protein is CSARGQGDTE. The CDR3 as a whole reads CSARGQGDTEAFF.

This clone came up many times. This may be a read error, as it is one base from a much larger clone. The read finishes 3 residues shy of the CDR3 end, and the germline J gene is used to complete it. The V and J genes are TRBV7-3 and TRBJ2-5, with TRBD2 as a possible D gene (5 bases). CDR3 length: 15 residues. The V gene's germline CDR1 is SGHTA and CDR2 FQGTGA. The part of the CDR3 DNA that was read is TGTGCCGGCAGCCCCCTAGGACTCTCGACGGAGACC. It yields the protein CAGSPLGLSTET. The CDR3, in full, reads CAGSPLGLSTETQYF.

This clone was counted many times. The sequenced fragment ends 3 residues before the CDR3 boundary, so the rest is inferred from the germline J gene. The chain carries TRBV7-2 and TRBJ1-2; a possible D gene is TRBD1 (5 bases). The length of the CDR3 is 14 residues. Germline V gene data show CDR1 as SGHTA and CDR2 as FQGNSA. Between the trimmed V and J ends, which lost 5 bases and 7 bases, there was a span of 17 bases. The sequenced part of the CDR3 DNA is TGTGCCAGCAGCCTAGATGGGGGGGTTATTGGC. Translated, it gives CASSLDGGVIG. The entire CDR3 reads CASSLDGGVIGYTF.

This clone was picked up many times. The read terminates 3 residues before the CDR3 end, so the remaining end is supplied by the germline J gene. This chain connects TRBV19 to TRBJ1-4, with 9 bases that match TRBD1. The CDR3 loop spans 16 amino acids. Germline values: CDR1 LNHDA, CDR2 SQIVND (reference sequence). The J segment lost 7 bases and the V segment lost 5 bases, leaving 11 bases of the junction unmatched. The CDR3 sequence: CASSVYWTGEGEKLFF. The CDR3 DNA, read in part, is TGTGCCAGTAGTGTCTATTGGACAGGGGAAGGTGAAAAA.

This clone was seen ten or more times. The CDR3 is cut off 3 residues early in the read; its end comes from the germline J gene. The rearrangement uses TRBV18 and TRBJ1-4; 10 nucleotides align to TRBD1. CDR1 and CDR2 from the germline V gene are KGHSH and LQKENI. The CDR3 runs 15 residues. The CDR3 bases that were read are TGTGCCAGCTCATCTTCCGGGACAGGGGATGTCGAA. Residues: CASSSSGTGDVE. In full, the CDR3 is CASSSSGTGDVELFF. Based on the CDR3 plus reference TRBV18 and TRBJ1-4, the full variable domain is NAGVMQNPRHLVRRRGQEARLRCSPMKGHSHVYWYRQLPEEGLKFMVYLQKENIIDESGMPKERFSAEFPKEGPSILRIQQVVRGDSAAYFCASSSSGTGDVELFFGSGTQLSVL.

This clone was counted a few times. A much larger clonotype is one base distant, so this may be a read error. CDR3 sequence: CASSLGPGSTDTQYF. CDR3 bases read: TGCGCCAGCAGCTTGGGACCAGGCAGCACAGATACC. The chain recombines TRBV5-1 with TRBJ2-5; D remains ambiguous. With the read ending 3 residues before the CDR3 end, the germline J gene is used to fill in that end. CDR1 SGHRS and CDR2 YFSETQ come from the germline V gene. This CDR3 has 15 amino acids.

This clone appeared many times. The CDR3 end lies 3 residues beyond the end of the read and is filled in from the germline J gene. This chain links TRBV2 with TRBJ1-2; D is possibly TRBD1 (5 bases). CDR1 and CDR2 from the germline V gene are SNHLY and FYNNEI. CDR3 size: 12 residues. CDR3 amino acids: CASSRDSWGYTF. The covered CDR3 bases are TGTGCCAGCAGTAGGGACTCCTGGGGG.

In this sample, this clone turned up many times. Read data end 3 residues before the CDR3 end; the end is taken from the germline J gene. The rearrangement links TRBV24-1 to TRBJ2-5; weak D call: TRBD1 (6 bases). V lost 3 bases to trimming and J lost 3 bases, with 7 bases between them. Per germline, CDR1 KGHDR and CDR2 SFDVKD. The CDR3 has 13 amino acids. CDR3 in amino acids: CATSDGGKETQYF. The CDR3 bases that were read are TGTGCCACCAGTGATGGGGGCAAAGAGACC.

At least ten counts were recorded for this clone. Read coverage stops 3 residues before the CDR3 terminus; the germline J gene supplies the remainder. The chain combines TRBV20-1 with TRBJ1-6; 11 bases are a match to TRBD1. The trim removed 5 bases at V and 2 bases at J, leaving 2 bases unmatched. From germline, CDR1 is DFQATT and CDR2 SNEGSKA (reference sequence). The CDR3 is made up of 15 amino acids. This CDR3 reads CSAWDRGTYNSPLHF. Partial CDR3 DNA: TGCAGTGCTTGGGACAGGGGGACCTATAATTCACCC.

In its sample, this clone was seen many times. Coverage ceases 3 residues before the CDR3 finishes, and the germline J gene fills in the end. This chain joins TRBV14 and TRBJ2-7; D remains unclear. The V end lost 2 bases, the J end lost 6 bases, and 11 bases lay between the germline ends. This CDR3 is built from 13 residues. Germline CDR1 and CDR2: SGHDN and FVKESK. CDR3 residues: CASSQSYAAEQYF. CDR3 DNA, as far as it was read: TGTGCCAGCAGCCAATCGTATGCGGCCGAG.

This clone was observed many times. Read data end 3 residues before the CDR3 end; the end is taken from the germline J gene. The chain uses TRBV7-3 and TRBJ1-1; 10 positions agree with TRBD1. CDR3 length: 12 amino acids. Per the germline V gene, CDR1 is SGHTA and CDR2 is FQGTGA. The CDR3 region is CASSAGQGLAFF. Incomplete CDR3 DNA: TGTGCCAGCAGCGCGGGACAGGGGCTG. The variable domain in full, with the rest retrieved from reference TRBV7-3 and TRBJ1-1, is GAGVSQTPSNKVTEKGKYVELRCDPISGHTALYWYRQSLGQGPEFLIYFQGTGAADDSGLPNDRFFAVRPEGSVSTLKIQRTERGDSAVYLCASSAGQGLAFFGQGTRLTVV.

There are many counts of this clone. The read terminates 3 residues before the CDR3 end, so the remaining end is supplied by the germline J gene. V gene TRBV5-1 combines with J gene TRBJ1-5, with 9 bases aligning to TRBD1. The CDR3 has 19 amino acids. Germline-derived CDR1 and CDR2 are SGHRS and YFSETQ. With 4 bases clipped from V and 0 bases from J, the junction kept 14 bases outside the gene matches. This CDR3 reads CASSPDPGQGFYSNQPQHF. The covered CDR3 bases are TGCGCCAGCAGCCCTGATCCGGGACAGGGCTTCTATAGCAATCAGCCC.

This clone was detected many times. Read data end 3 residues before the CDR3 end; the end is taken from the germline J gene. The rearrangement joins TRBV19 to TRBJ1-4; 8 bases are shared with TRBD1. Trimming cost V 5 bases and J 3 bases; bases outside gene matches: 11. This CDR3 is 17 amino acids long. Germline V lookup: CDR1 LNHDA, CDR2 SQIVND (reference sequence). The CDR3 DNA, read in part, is TGTGCCAGTAGTTTCGGACAGGGAGTTTTCGCTAATGAAAAA. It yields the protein CASSFGQGVFANEK. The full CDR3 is CASSFGQGVFANEKLFF.

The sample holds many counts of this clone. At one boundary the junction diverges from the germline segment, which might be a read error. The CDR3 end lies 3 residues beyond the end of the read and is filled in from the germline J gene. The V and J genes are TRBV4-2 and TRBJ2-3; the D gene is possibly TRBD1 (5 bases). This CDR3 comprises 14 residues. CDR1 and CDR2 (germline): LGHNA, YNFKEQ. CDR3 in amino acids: CASSQGANTDTQYF. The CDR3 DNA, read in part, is TGCGCCAGCAGCCAAGGGGCCAACACAGATACG.

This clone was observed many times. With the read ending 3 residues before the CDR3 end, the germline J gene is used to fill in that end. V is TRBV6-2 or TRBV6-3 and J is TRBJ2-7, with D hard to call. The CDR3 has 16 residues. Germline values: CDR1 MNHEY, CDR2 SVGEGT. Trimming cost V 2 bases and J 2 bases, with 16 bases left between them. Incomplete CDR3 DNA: TGTGCCAGCAGTTACCCCGGCCTGCGCGGAACCTACGAG. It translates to CASSYPGLRGTYE. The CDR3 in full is CASSYPGLRGTYEQYF.